Below, 10 T cell receptor beta chains from the same sample are listed, as sequenced in a study of blood T cells in healthy people across ages. For the second PCR, which ran for about 6 to 11 cycles, a sample-barcoded 5' primer and a J-beta primer mix were used. TCRdb used MiXCR to reprocess the 5' RACE reads, holding one entry per CDR3 protein. The sample carries roughly 1,100,000 distinct CDR3 sequences, 20% to 25% recorded once. These data were likewise used in another study, on T cells of mothers and their children.

The sample comprised blood. Receptors originate from a girl aged 2 to 9 in good health.

The rearrangement links TRBV7-2 to TRBJ1-5; tentatively, D is TRBD1 (5 bases). Trimming shortened V by 5 bases and J by 3 bases, and 11 bases separated the two germline ends. Germline loops: CDR1 SGHTA, CDR2 FQGNSA. The CDR3 sequence is 14 residues long. The CDR3 sequence: CASSVDRSNQPQHF. For the CDR3, the DNA is TGTGCCAGCAGCGTAGACAGATCCAATCAGCCCCAGCATTTT.

The genes are TRBV6-2 or TRBV6-3 and TRBJ2-1; 11 positions match TRBD1. Germline CDR1 reads MNHEY; CDR2 reads SVGEGT. The V segment lost 2 bases and the J segment 6 bases; nucleotides outside the gene matches: 3. The CDR3 sequence is 15 residues long. Here the CDR3 reads CASSYGTGGANEQFF. CDR3 bases: TGTGCCAGCAGTTACGGGACAGGGGGGGCCAATGAGCAGTTCTTC.

The chain is built from TRBV13 and TRBJ1-2; no reliable D call. CDR3 length: 13 residues. V was pared by 1 base and J by 5 bases, with 8 bases between. CDR1 PRHDT and CDR2 FYEKMQ come from the germline V gene (reference sequence). The CDR3 loop reads CASSLESEYGYTF. The CDR3 DNA reads as TGTGCCAGCAGCTTAGAGTCTGAATATGGCTACACCTTC.

The chain joins TRBV4-2 to TRBJ2-1; D may match TRBD1 or TRBD2 (6 bases each). V was shortened by 5 bases and J by 2 bases, with 13 bases between the two germline ends. CDR3 length: 15 amino acids. The germline CDR1 and CDR2 sequences are LGHNA and YNFKEQ. CDR3 in amino acids: CASSSKGGTYNEQFF. The CDR3 DNA reads as TGTGCCAGCAGCTCCAAGGGGGGCACCTACAATGAGCAGTTCTTC.

This clonotype has just a few counts. This chain uses TRBV7-9 with TRBJ2-1; D not resolved. The CDR3 consists of 15 residues. Trimming pared 6 bases from V and 6 bases from J, leaving 18 bases between. Germline loops: CDR1 SEHNR, CDR2 FQNEAQ (reference sequence). DNA of the CDR3: TGTGCCAGCAGTTCCAGACGAGAGAGGTTCAATGAGCAGTTCTTC. Its protein is CASSSRRERFNEQFF. Supplemented by reference TRBV7-9 and TRBJ2-1, the full variable domain reads DTGVSQNPRHKITKRGQNVTFRCDPISEHNRLYWYRQTLGQGPEFLTYFQNEAQLEKSRLLSDRFSAERPKGSFSTLEIQRTEQGDSAMYLCASSSRRERFNEQFFGPGTRLTVL.

The chain recombines TRBV20-1 with TRBJ1-5; tentative D call: TRBD1 (6 bases). Deletions cut 5 bases from V and 3 bases from J, with 17 bases between. This CDR3 comprises 15 residues. Germline CDR1 DFQATT, CDR2 SNEGSKA (reference sequence). CDR3 DNA sequence: TGCAGTGCTGGCGGGGGGCGGGGGGACAATCAGCCCCAGCATTTT. This encodes CSAGGGRGDNQPQHF.

The V and J genes are TRBV12-3 or TRBV12-4 and TRBJ2-7; TRBD2 matches at 7 bases. The CDR3 covers 16 residues. V dropped 3 bases and J dropped 3; count of bases not matched to a gene: 11. CDR3 nucleotides: TGTGCCAGCAGTTTGACGGAGGGGAGGGTAAACTACGAGCAGTACTTC. Its translation: CASSLTEGRVNYEQYF.

The J gene is TRBJ2-5, the V gene TRBV20-1; 11 positions agree with TRBD2. Germline V gives CDR1 DFQATT, CDR2 SNEGSKA (reference sequence). Losses at the gene ends were 3 bases for V and 5 bases for J; bases not matched to a gene: 8. There are 15 residues in the CDR3. The CDR3 is CSASKLAGVAETQYF. DNA for the CDR3: TGCAGTGCTAGCAAACTAGCGGGAGTAGCTGAGACCCAGTACTTC.

The CDR3 sequence: CASAESGIYNYGYTF. The CDR3 region has the DNA TGTGCTAGTGCCGAATCAGGAATTTATAACTATGGCTACACCTTC. The J gene is TRBJ1-2, the V gene TRBV12-5; D is ambiguous. V dropped 7 bases and J dropped 1 base, with 16 bases sitting between them. From germline, CDR1 is LGHNT and CDR2 FRNRAP. This CDR3 region has 15 residues.

Here the CDR3 reads CASSFTGYSYEQYF. The CDR3 DNA reads TGTGCCAGCAGTTTCACAGGTTATTCCTACGAGCAGTACTTC. This chain connects TRBV6-6 to TRBJ2-7; D might be TRBD1 (5 bases). From germline, CDR1 is MNHNY and CDR2 SVGAGI (reference sequence). Between the trimmed V and J ends, which lost 4 bases and 1 base, there was a span of 11 bases. The CDR3 contains 14 residues.